The sample holds many counts of the clone carrying this TCR beta chain. The sample originates from a study of T-cell reconstitution after alpha-beta-depleted transplantation in children. Unique molecular identifiers were incorporated when the TCRbeta library was constructed. MiXCR was run by TCRdb on the PCR reads, yielding one entry per CDR3 protein. The sample lists 490,000 or so distinct CDR3 sequences; approximately 12% were seen once. The CDR3 length is 12 residues. Trimming removed 6 bases at V and 0 bases at J, with 6 bases between. The TCR was taken from a human donor who donated a stem cell graft to a child with combined immunodeficiency. The rearrangement links TRBV12-3 or TRBV12-4 to TRBJ2-7; D call uncertain. This sample comprised PBMCs from the stem cell graft donor, obtained from the stem cell graft. CDR3 protein: CASRSGSYEQYF. The CDR3 region has the DNA TGTGCCAGCAGGTCAGGCTCCTACGAGCAGTACTTC.